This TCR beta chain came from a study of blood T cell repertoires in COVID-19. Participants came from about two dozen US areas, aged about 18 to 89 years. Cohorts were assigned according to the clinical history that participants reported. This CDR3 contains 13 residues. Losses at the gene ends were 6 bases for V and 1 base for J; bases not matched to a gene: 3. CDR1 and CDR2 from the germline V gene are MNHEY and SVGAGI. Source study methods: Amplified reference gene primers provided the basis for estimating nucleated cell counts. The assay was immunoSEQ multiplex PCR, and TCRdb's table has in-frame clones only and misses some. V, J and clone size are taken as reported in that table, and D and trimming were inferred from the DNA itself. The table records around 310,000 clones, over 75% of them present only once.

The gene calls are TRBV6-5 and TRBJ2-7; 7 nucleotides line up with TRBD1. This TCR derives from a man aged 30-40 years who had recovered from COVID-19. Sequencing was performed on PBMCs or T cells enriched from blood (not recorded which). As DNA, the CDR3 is TGTGCCAGCAGCACAGGGGAATCCTACGAGCAGTACTTC. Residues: CASSTGESYEQYF.